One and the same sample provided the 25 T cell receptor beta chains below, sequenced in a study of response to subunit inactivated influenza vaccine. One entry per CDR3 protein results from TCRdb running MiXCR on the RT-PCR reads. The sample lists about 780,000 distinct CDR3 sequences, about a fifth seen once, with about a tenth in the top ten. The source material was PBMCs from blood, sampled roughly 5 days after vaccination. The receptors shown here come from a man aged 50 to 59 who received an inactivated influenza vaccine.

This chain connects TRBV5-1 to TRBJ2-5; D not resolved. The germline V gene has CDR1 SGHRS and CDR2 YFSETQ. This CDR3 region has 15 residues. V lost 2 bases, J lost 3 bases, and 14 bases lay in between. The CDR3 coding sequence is TGCGCCAGCAGCTTTATGGCGAATACAGAAGAGACCCAGTACTTC. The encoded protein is CASSFMANTEETQYF.

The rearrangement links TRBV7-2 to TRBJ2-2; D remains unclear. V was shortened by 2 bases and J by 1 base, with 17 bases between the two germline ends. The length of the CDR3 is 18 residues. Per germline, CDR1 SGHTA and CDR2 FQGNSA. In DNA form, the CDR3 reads TGTGCCAGCAGCTTAACGGCGCACTCAAACTGGAACACCGGGGAGCTGTTTTTT. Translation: CASSLTAHSNWNTGELFF.

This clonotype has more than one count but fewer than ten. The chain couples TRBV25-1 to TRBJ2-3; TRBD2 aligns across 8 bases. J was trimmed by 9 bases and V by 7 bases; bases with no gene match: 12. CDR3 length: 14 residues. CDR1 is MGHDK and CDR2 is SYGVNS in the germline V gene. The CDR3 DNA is TGTGCCAGCACCCCAAGCGGGAGCTCCTGGACGCAGTATTTT. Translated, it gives CASTPSGSSWTQYF.

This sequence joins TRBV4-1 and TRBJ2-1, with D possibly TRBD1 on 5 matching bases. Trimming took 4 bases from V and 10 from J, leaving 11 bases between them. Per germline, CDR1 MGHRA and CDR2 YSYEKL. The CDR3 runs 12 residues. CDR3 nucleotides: TGCGCCAGCAGCCGAAATAGACAGGAGCAGTTCTTC. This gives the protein CASSRNRQEQFF.

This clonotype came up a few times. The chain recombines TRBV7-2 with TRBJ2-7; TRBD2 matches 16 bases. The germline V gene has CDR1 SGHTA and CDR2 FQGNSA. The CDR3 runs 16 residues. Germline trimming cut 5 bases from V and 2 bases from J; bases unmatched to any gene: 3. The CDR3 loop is CASSHGTSGRAYEQYF. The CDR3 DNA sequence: TGTGCCAGCAGCCACGGGACTAGCGGGAGGGCCTACGAGCAGTACTTC.

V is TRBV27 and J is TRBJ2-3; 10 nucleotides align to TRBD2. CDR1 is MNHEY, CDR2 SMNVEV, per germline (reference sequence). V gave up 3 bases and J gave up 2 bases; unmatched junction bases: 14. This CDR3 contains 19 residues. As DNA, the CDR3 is TGTGCCAGCAGTTTCCTTGCTCTAGCGGGAGACGTAGCCACAGATACGCAGTATTTT. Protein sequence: CASSFLALAGDVATDTQYF.

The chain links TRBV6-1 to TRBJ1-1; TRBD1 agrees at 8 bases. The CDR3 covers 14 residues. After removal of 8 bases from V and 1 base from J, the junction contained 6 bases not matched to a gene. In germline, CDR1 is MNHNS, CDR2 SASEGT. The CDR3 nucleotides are TGTGCCAGCGCTAGGACAGGGACGAACACTGAAGCTTTCTTT. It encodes CASARTGTNTEAFF.

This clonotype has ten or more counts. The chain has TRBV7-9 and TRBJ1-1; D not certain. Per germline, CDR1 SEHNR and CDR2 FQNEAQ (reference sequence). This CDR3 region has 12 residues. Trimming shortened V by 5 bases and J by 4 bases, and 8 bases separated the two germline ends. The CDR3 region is CASSGWATEAFF. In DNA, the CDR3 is TGTGCCAGCAGCGGGTGGGCCACTGAAGCTTTCTTT.

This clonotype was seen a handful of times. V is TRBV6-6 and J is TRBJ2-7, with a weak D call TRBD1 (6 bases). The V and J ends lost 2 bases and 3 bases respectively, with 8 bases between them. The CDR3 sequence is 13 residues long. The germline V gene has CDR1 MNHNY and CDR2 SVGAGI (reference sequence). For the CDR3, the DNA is TGTGCCAGCAGTTACGCGACAGGCTACGAGCAGTACTTC. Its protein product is CASSYATGYEQYF.

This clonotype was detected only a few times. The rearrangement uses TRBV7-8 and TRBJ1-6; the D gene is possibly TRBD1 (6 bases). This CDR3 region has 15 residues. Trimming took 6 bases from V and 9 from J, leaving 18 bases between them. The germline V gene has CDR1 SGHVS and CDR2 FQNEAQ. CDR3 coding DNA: TGTGCCAGCAGACGGAGCGGGGGGCGCAGTTCACCCCTCCACTTT. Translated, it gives CASRRSGGRSSPLHF.

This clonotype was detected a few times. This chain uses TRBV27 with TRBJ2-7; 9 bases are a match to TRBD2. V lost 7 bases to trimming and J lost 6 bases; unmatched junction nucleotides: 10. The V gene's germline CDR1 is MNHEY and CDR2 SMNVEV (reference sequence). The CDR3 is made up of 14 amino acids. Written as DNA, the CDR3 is TGTGCCAGCAAATATCTTAGCGGGAGTATCGAGCAGTACTTC. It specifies CASKYLSGSIEQYF.

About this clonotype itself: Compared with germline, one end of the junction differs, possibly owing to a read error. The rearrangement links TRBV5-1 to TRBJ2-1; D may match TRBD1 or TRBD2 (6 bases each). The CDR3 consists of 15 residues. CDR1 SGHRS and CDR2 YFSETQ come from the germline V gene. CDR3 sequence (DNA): TGCGTCAGCAGCCCGAAGGGGGGCGACTACAATGAGCAGTTCTTC. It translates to CVSSPKGGDYNEQFF.

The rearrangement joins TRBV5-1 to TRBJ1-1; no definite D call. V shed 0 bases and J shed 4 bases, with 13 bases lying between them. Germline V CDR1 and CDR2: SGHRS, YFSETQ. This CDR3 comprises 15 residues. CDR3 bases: TGCGCCAGCAGCTTGGAAGGCGGGAAGGTCACTGAAGCTTTCTTT. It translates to CASSLEGGKVTEAFF.

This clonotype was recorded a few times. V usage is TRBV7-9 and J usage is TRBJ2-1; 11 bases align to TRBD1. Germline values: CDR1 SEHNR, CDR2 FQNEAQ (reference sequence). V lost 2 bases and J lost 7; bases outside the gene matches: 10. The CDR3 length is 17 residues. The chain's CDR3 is CASSLRLGTGGNNEQFF. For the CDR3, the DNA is TGTGCCAGCAGCTTACGGCTGGGGACAGGGGGAAATAATGAGCAGTTCTTC.

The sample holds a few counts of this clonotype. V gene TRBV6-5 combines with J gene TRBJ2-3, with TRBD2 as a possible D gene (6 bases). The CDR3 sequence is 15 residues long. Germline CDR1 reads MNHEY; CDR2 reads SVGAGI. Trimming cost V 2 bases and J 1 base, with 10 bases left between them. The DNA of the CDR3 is TGTGCCAGCAGTTACGGTCCTAGCGGCACAGATACGCAGTATTTT. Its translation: CASSYGPSGTDTQYF.

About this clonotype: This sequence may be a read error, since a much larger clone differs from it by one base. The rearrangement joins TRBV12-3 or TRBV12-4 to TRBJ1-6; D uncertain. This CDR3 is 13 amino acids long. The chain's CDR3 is CASSLAPNSPLLF. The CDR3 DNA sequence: TGTGCCAGCAGTTTAGCTCCCAATTCACCCCTCCTCTTT.

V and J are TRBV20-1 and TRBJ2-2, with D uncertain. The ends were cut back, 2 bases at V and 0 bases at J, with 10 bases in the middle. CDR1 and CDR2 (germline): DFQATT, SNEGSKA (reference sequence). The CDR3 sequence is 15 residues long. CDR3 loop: CSARSLDPNTGELFF. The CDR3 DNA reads TGCAGTGCTAGATCGTTAGATCCGAACACCGGGGAGCTGTTTTTT.

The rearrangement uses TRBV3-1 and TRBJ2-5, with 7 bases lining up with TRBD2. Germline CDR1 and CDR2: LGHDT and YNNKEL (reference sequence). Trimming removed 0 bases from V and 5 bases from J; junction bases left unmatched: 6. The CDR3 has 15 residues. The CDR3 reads CASSQDLGGGETQYF. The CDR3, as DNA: TGTGCCAGCAGCCAAGATCTTGGGGGAGGGGAGACCCAGTACTTC.

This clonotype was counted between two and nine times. CDR3 sequence (DNA): TGTGCCAGCATCCCAGGGGAAGATACGCAGTATTTT. Its translation is CASIPGEDTQYF. The genes are TRBV6-2 or TRBV6-3 and TRBJ2-3; D may be TRBD1 (6 bases). The V gene lost 7 bases and the J gene lost 5 bases, with 10 bases spanning the gap. Germline CDR1 MNHEY, CDR2 SVGEGT. The CDR3 runs 12 residues.

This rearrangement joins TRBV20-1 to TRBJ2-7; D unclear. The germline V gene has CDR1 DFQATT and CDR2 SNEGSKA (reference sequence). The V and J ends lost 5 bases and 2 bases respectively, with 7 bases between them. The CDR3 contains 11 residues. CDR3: CSAVRTYEQYF. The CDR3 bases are TGCAGTGCTGTCCGAACCTACGAGCAGTACTTC.

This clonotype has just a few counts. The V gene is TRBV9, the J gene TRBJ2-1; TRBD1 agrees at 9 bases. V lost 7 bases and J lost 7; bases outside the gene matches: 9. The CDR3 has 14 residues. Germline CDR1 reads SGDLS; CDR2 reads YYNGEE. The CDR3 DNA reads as TGTGCCAGCTGTACAGGGGGCGCGGGGAATGAGCAGTTCTTC. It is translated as CASCTGGAGNEQFF.

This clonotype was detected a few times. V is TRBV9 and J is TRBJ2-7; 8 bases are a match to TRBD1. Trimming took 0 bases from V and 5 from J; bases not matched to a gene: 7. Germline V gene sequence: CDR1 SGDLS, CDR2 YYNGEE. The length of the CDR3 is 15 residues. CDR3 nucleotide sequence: TGTGCCAGCAGCGTAGGCCAGGGGGCGATCCACGAGCAGTACTTC. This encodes CASSVGQGAIHEQYF.

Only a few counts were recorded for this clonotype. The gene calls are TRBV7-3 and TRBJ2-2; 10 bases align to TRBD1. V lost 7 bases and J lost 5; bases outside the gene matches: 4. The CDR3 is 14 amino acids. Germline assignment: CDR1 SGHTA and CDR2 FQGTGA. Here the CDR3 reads CASTGTGDTGELFF. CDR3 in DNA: TGTGCCAGCACGGGGACAGGGGATACCGGGGAGCTGTTTTTT.

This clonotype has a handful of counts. The CDR3 nucleotides are TGCGCCAGCAGCTTGGAACCCAGGAACACTGAAGCTTTCTTT. Amino acid sequence: CASSLEPRNTEAFF. The V call is TRBV5-1, the J call TRBJ1-1; the D is unclear. The CDR3 sequence is 14 residues long. The germline V gene encodes CDR1 SGHRS and CDR2 YFSETQ. Trimming removed 0 bases from V and 1 base from J, with 7 bases in between.

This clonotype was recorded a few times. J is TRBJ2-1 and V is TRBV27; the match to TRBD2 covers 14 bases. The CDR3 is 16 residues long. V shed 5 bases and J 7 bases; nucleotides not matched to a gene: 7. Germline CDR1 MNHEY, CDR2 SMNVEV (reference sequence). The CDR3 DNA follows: TGTGCCAGCAGTGCAGGGACTAGCGGGAGTTGGAATGAGCAGTTCTTC. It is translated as CASSAGTSGSWNEQFF.